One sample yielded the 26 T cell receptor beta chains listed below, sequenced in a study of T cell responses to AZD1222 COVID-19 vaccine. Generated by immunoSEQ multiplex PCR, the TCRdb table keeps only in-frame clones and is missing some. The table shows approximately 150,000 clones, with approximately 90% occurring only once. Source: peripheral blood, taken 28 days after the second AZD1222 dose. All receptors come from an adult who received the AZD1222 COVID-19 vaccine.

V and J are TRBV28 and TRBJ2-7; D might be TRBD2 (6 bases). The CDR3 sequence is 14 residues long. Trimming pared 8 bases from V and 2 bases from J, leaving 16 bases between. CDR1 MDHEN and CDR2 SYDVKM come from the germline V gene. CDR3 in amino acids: CASGGGGLPYEQYF. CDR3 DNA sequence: TGTGCCAGCGGCGGTGGGGGACTTCCCTACGAGCAGTACTTC.

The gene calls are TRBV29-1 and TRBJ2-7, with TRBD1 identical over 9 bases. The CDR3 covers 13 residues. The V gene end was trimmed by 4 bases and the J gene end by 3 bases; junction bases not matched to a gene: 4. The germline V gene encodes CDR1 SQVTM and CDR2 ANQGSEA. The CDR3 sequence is CSVGKGQGYEQYF. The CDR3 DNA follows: TGCAGCGTTGGGAAGGGACAGGGCTACGAGCAGTACTTC.

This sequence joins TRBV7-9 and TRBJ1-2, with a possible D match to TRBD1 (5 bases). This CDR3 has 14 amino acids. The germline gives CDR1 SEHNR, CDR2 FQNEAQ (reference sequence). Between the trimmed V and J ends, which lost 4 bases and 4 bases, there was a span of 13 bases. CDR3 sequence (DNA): TGTGCCAGCAGCTCCAGCGGGACGAGCTATGGCTACACCTTC. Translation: CASSSSGTSYGYTF.

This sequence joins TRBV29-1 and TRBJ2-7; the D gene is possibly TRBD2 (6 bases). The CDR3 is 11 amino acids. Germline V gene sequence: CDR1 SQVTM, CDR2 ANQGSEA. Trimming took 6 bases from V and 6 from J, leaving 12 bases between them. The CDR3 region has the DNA TGCAGCGTCGAGCCCGGGGGCGAGCAGTACTTC. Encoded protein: CSVEPGGEQYF.

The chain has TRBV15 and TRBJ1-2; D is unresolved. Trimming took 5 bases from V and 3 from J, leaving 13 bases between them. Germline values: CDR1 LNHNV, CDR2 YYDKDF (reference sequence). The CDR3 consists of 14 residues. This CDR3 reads CATSPRNQDYGYTF. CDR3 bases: TGTGCCACCAGCCCGAGGAACCAGGACTATGGCTACACCTTC.

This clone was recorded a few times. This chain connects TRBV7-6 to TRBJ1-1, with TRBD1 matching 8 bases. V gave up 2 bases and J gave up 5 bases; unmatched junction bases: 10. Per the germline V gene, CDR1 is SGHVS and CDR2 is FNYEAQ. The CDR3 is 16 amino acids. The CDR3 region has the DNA TGTGCCAGCAGCTTACCAATAGGTACAGGGGGAACTGAAGCTTTCTTT. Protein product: CASSLPIGTGGTEAFF.

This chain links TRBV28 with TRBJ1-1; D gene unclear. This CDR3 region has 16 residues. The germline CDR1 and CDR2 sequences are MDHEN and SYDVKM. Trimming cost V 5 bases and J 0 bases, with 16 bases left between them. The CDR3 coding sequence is TGTGCCAGCAGTCCCGACACGTGGCGTTTGAACACTGAAGCTTTCTTT. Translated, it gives CASSPDTWRLNTEAFF. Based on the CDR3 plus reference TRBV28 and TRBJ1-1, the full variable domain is DVKVTQSSRYLVKRTGEKVFLECVQDMDHENMFWYRQDPGLGLRLIYFSYDVKMKEKGDIPEGYSVSREKKERFSLILESASTNQTSMYLCASSPDTWRLNTEAFFGQGTRLTVV.

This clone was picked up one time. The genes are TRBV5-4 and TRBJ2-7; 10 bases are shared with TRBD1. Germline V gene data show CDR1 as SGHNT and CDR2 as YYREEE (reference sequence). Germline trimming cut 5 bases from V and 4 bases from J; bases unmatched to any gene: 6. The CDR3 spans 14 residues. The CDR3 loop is CASRRGTGDYEQYF. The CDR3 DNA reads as TGTGCCAGCAGAAGAGGGACAGGGGATTACGAGCAGTACTTC.

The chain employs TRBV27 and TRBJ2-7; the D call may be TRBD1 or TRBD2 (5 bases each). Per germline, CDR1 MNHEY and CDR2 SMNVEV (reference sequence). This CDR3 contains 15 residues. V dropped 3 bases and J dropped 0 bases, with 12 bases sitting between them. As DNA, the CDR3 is TGTGCCAGCAGTTTTCTTGTGGGGGACTCCTACGAGCAGTACTTC. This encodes CASSFLVGDSYEQYF.

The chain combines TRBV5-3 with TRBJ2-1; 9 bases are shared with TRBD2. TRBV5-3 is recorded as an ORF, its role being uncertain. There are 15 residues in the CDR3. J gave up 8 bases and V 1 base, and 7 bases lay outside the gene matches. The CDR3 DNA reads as TGTGCCAGAAGCTTGCCTAAGCGGGGGGTCGATGAGCAGTTCTTC. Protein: CARSLPKRGVDEQFF.

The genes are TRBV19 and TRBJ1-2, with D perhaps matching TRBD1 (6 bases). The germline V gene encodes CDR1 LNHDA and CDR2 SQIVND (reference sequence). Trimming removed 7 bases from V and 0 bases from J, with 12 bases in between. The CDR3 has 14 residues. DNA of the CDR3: TGTGCCAGTACCCCGGGGGCGACTAACTATGGCTACACCTTC. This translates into CASTPGATNYGYTF.

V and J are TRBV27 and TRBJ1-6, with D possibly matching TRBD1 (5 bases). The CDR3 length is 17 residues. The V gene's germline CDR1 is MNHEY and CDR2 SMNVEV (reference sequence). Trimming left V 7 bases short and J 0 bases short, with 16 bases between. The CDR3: CASKGTGGSSYNSPLHF. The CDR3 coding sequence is TGTGCCAGCAAGGGGACCGGGGGGAGCTCCTATAATTCACCCCTCCACTTT.

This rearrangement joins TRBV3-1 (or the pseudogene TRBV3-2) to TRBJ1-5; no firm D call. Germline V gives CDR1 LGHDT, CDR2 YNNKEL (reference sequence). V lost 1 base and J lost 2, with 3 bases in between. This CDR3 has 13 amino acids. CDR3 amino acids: CASSQGGNQPQHF. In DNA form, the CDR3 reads TGTGCCAGCAGCCAAGGAGGCAATCAGCCCCAGCATTTT.

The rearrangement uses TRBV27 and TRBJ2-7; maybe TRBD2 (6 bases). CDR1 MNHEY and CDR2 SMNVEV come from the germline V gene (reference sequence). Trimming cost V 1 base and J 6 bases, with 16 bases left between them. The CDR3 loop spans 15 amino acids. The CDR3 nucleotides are TGTGCCAGCAGTTTATTGGGGGGACCGGTGGGCGAGCAGTACTTC. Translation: CASSLLGGPVGEQYF.

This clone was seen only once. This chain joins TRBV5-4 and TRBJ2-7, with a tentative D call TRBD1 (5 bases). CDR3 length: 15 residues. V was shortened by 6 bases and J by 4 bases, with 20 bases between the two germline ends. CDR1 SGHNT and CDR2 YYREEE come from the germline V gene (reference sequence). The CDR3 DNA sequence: TGTGCCAGCACCCCGGATCAGGGCAGAGGATACGAGCAGTACTTC. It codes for CASTPDQGRGYEQYF.

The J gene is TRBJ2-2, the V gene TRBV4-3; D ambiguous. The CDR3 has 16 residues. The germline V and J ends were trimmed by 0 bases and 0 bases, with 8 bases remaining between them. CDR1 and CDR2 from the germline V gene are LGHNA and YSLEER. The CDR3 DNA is TGCGCCAGCAGCCAAGATCTACCTGCGAACACCGGGGAGCTGTTTTTT. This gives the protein CASSQDLPANTGELFF.

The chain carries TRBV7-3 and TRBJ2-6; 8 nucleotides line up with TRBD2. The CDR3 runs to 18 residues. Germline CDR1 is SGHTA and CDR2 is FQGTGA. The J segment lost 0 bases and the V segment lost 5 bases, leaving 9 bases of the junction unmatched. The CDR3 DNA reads TGTGCCAGCAGCCCCACCACGGGAGGGATCTCTGGGGCCAACGTCCTGACTTTC. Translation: CASSPTTGGISGANVLTF.

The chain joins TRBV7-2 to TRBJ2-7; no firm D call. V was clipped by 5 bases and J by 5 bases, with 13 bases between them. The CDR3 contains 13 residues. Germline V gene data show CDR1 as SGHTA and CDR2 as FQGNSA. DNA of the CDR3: TGTGCCAGCAGCGGGTCTAGGAACAACGAGCAGTACTTC. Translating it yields CASSGSRNNEQYF.

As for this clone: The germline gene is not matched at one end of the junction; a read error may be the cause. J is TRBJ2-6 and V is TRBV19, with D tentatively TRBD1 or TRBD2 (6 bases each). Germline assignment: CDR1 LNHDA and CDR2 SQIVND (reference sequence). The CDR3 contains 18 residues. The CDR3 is CASRTGQSSLGGTNVRTF. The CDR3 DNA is TGTGCCAGTAGAACAGGACAGTCCAGTTTAGGAGGGACCAACGTCCGGACTTTC.

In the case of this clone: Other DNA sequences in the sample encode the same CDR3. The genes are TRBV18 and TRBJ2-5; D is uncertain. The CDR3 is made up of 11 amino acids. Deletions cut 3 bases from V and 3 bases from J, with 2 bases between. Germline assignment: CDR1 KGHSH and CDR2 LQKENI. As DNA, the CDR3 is TGTGCCAGCTCACCTAAAGAGACCCAGTACTTC. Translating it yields CASSPKETQYF.

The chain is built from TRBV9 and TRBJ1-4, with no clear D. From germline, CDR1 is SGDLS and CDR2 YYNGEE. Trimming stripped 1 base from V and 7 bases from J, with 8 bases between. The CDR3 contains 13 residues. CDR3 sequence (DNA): TGTGCCAGCAGCGTATACAGCGGTGAAAAACTGTTTTTT. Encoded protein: CASSVYSGEKLFF.

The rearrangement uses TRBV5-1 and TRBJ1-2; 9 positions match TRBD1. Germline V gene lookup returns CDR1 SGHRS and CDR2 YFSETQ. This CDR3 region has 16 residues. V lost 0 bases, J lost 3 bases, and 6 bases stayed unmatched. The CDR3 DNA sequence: TGCGCCAGCAGCTTGGAGGGACAGGGATGGGACTATGGCTACACCTTC. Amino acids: CASSLEGQGWDYGYTF.

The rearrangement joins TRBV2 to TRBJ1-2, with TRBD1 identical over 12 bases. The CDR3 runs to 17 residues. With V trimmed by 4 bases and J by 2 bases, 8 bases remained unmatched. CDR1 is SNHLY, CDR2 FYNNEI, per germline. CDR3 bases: TGTGCCAGCAGTGGAGCGTCGGGACAGGGGGCGAACTATGGCTACACCTTC. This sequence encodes CASSGASGQGANYGYTF.

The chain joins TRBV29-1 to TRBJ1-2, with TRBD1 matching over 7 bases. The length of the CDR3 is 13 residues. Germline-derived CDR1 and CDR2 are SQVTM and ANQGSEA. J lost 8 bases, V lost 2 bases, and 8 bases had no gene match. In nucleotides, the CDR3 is TGCAGCGTTGAACCAGGGGGAGGAGGGGGCTACACCTTC. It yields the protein CSVEPGGGGGYTF.

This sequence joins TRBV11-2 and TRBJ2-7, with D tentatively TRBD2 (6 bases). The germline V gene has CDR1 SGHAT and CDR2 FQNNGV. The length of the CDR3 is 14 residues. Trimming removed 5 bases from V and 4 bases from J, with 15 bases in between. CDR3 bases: TGTGCCAGCAGCCAACTAGCTTACCCTTACGAGCAGTACTTC. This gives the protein CASSQLAYPYEQYF.

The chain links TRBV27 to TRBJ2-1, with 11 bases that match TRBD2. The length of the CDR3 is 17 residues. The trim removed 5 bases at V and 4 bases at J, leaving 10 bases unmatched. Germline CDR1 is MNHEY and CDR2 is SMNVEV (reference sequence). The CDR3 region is CASSPMTSGKIYNEQFF. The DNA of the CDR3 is TGTGCCAGCAGTCCCATGACTAGCGGGAAAATTTACAATGAGCAGTTCTTC.